In its sample, the clone carrying this TCR beta chain was seen many times. The data derive from a study of CD8+CD57+ T cells in acquired aplastic anemia. Genomic DNA constituted the template upon which TCR beta VDJ and CDR3 profiling was performed. TCRdb analysed the reads with MiXCR anew, one entry per CDR3 protein. The table shows roughly 300,000 distinct CDR3 sequences, with 55% to 60% occurring only once. The TCR was taken from a human donor with severe aplastic anemia or a healthy control (not recorded which). Sequenced input: sorted CD4+, CD8+, or CD8+CD57+ T cells (not recorded which) from PBMCs.

CDR3: CASSSPSGGQYF. DNA of the CDR3: TGTGCCAGCAGCTCACCCTCCGGGGGGCAGTACTTC. The V gene is TRBV14, the J gene TRBJ2-7, with D maybe TRBD2 (6 bases). V lost 5 bases to trimming and J lost 9 bases, with 14 bases between them. This CDR3 contains 12 residues. Germline lookup yields CDR1 SGHDN and CDR2 FVKESK.